This is a list of T cell receptor beta chains from one sample in a study of blood T cell repertoires in COVID-19. The method was immunoSEQ multiplex PCR; TCRdb's version includes in-frame clones alone and lacks a portion of them. Among 200,000 to 300,000 clones listed, approximately 89% were seen once. Sequencing was done on a sample of PBMCs or T cells enriched from blood (not recorded which). The receptor set was obtained from a woman aged 40 to 55 with acute COVID-19. CDR3s include the opening cysteine and the closing phenylalanine or tryptophan. The D gene is left open where the match is weak. A clone size is listed for some rows: how often the clone was seen (once, few, many), or a class if it is expanded.

V	D	J	size	DNA	CDR3
TRBV30	-	TRBJ1-3	-	TGTGCCTGGAGTGTAAGGCAGGGCTCCGGAAACACCATATATTTT	CAWSVRQGSGNTIYF
TRBV3-1/TRBV3-2	-	TRBJ2-1	-	TGTGCCAGCAGCGAAGGACTCCTCTACAATGAGCAGTTCTTC	CASSEGLLYNEQFF
TRBV19	-	TRBJ2-1	-	TGTGCCAGTAGCTTCGAGTACAATGAGCAGTTCTTC	CASSFEYNEQFF
TRBV18	-	TRBJ2-5	-	TGTGCCAGCGCACCCAGGTCAGATCCCCAAGAGACCCAGTACTTC	CASAPRSDPQETQYF
TRBV12-3/TRBV12-4	-	TRBJ1-2	-	TGTGCCAGCAGTGATGACAGCTATGGCTACACCTTC	CASSDDSYGYTF
TRBV6-5	-	TRBJ2-2	-	TGTGCCAGCAGTTACTCGAGTGGTTTCGGGGAGCTGTTTTTT	CASSYSSGFGELFF
TRBV11-3	TRBD1	TRBJ1-1	-	TGTGCCAGCAGCTTAGGACAGGGCGTCTCGGAAGCTTTCTTT	CASSLGQGVSEAFF
TRBV6-5	TRBD1	TRBJ2-1	-	TGTGCCACGTGGACCGGACAGGGGTACAATGAGCAGTTCTTC	CATWTGQGYNEQFF
TRBV30	TRBD1	TRBJ1-2	-	TGTGCCTGGAGGGGGACAGGCGCTAACTATGGCTACACCTTC	CAWRGTGANYGYTF
TRBV20-1	-	TRBJ2-2	-	TGCAGTGCTAGTCGGGGGAACACCGGGGAGCTGTTTTTT	CSASRGNTGELFF
TRBV9	TRBD2	TRBJ2-1	-	TGTGCCAGCAGTGGAAAGACTAGCGGGAGGGCCAACGAGCAGTTCTTC	CASSGKTSGRANEQFF
TRBV5-1	TRBD1	TRBJ2-4	-	TGCGCCAGCAGCCGGGATCCGACAGGGCCTGGGGCCAAAAACATTCAGTACTTC	CASSRDPTGPGAKNIQYF
TRBV18	TRBD2	TRBJ2-1	-	TGTGCCAGCTCACCCCCTGGGACTAGCGGGAGGGGGAATGAGCAGTTCTTC	CASSPPGTSGRGNEQFF
TRBV5-5	-	TRBJ1-1	-	TGTGCCAGCAGCTTGGTGGAGACTGAAGCTTTCTTT	CASSLVETEAFF
TRBV19	-	TRBJ2-3	-	TGTGCCAGTAGTATAGCTGCGGCAAGCACAGATACGCAGTATTTT	CASSIAAASTDTQYF
TRBV21-1	-	TRBJ1-5	-	TGTGCCAGCAGCAAATACGTGGATATAGAGGGCAATCAGCCCCAGCATTTT	CASSKYVDIEGNQPQHF
TRBV18	TRBD1	TRBJ2-5	-	TGTGCCAGCTCACCTCGGGACAGGATACAAGAGACCCAGTACTTC	CASSPRDRIQETQYF
TRBV18	-	TRBJ2-7	-	TGTGCCAGCTCACCTAGACAGTCACACGAGCAGTACTTC	CASSPRQSHEQYF
TRBV6-5	TRBD1	TRBJ1-1	-	TGTGCCAGCAGTTACGGGACAGGGAACACTGAAGCTTTCTTT	CASSYGTGNTEAFF
TRBV24-1	-	TRBJ2-5	-	TGTGCCACCAGTGATGGGGCCGGAGAGACCCAGTACTTC	CATSDGAGETQYF
TRBV19	TRBD2	TRBJ2-2	-	TGTGCCAGTAGTGCAGCGGGGCCGAACACCGGGGAGCTGTTTTTT	CASSAAGPNTGELFF
TRBV9	-	TRBJ1-1	few	TGTGCCAGCAGCGTAGATGGGCAGAACACTGAAGCTTTCTTT	CASSVDGQNTEAFF
TRBV7-9	-	TRBJ2-7	-	TGTGCCAGCAGTTACGACGGGGTTTCCTACGAGCAGTACTTC	CASSYDGVSYEQYF
TRBV5-1	TRBD2	TRBJ2-1	-	TGCGCCAGCAGCTTGGAACCCAGCGGGGGTGGCAATGAGCAGTTCTTC	CASSLEPSGGGNEQFF
TRBV18	-	TRBJ1-4	-	TGTGCCAGCTCACGTAGCCCATCGGGTGGTGCAACTAATGAAAAACTGTTTTTT	CASSRSPSGGATNEKLFF
TRBV2	TRBD1	TRBJ1-2	-	TGTGCCAAAACCCTCGGGGACAGGGGGAACTATGGCTACACCTTC	CAKTLGDRGNYGYTF
TRBV29-1	TRBD1	TRBJ1-2	-	TGCAGCGACGGGACAGGGGATCTTGGCTACACCTTC	CSDGTGDLGYTF
TRBV9	TRBD1	TRBJ1-2	-	TGTGCCAGCAGCGAAGGGGACAGGTCTCTTTTCGACTATGGCTACACCTTC	CASSEGDRSLFDYGYTF
TRBV24-1	TRBD1	TRBJ2-6	-	TGTGCCACCAGTGTCACCAGGGGGCCTGGGGCCAACGTCCTGACTTTC	CATSVTRGPGANVLTF
TRBV19	-	TRBJ1-2	few	TGTGCCAGTACGCCCGGGCGGGTAGGCTACACCTTC	CASTPGRVGYTF
TRBV7-2	TRBD2	TRBJ2-7	-	TGTGCCAGCAGCCCTAGCGGGGCGAACATCTACGAGCAGTACTTC	CASSPSGANIYEQYF
TRBV4-3	-	TRBJ2-2	-	TGCGCCAGCAGCCTCCTTGGAGGCGGGGAGCTGTTTTTT	CASSLLGGGELFF
TRBV2	TRBD2	TRBJ2-5	-	TGTGCCAGCCACTCTGACGGGAGGGAGACCCAGTACTTC	CASHSDGRETQYF
TRBV2	-	TRBJ1-2	-	TGTGCCAGCAGTGAGCAGGGGAGATATGGCTACACCTTC	CASSEQGRYGYTF
TRBV4-1	-	TRBJ2-5	-	TGCGCCAGCAGCCAAGACCCGACTATCGTGGGCTCGGAGACCCAGTACTTC	CASSQDPTIVGSETQYF
TRBV5-6	TRBD2	TRBJ2-1	-	TGTGCCAGCAGCTGGGTCGGACTAGCGGGATCTCGGGGCAATGAGCAGTTCTTC	CASSWVGLAGSRGNEQFF
TRBV18	TRBD1	TRBJ2-3	-	TGTGCCAGCTCTCGGGACAGGCGCGCGGATACGCAGTATTTT	CASSRDRRADTQYF
TRBV2	-	TRBJ1-5	-	TGTGCCAGCAGACTCCCCTGGGGGAGGGAAGGCAATCAGCCCCAGCATTTT	CASRLPWGREGNQPQHF
TRBV11-2	TRBD2	TRBJ2-1	-	TGTGCCAGCAGCTTACCCACGGGACTAGCGGGGGCCCACAATGAGCAGTTCTTC	CASSLPTGLAGAHNEQFF
TRBV25-1	TRBD1	TRBJ2-1	-	TGTGCCAGCAGTGGAGACAGGGGGTCGCGCGAGCAGTTCTTC	CASSGDRGSREQFF
TRBV30	TRBD2	TRBJ2-3	-	TGTGCCTGGAGTACTAGCGGGGCAAATACGCAGTATTTT	CAWSTSGANTQYF
TRBV30	TRBD2	TRBJ2-4	-	TGTGCCTGGAGTGTAGGCGGGGGGGACATTCAGTACTTC	CAWSVGGGDIQYF
TRBV19	TRBD1	TRBJ1-5	-	TGTGCCAGTAGTATCCACAGGGGTCGGCAGCCCCAGCATTTT	CASSIHRGRQPQHF
TRBV19	-	TRBJ1-6	-	TGTGCCAGTAGTATGGGCGCCTATAATTCACCCCTCCACTTT	CASSMGAYNSPLHF
TRBV3-1/TRBV3-2	TRBD1	TRBJ2-2	-	TGTGCCAGCAGCCAAGCGGGACAGTCGAACACCGGGGAGCTGTTTTTT	CASSQAGQSNTGELFF